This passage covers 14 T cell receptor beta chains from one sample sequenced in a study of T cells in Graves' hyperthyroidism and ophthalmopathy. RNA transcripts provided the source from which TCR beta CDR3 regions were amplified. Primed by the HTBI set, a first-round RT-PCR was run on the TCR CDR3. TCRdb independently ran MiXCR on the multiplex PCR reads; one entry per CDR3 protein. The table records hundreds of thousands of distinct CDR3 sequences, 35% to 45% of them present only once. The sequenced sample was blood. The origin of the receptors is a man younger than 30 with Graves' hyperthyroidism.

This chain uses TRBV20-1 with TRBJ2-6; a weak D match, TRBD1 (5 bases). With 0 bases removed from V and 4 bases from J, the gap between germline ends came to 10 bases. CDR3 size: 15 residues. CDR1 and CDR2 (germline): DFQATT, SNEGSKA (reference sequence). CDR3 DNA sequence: TGCAGTGCTAGAGATCCAGGGTCAGGGGCCAACGTCCTGACTTTC. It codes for CSARDPGSGANVLTF.

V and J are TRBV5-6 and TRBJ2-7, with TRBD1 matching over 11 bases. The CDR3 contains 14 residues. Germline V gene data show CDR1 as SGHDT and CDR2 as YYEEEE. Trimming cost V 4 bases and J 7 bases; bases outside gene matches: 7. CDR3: CASSTGTGGQEQYF. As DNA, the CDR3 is TGTGCCAGCAGCACCGGGACAGGGGGACAGGAGCAGTACTTC.

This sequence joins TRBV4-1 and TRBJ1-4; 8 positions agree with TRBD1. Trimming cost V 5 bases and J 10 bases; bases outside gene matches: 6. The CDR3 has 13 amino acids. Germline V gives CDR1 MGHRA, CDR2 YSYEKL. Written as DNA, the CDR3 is TGCGCCAGCAGCACCGGACAGGGAGGAAAACTGTTTTTT. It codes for CASSTGQGGKLFF.

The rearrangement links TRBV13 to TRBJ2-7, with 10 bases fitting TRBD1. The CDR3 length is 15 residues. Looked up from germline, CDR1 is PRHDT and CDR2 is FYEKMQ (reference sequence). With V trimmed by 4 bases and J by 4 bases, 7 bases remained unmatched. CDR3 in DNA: TGTGCCAGCAGCTCCGGGACAGGGGACGGGTACGAGCAGTACTTC. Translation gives CASSSGTGDGYEQYF.

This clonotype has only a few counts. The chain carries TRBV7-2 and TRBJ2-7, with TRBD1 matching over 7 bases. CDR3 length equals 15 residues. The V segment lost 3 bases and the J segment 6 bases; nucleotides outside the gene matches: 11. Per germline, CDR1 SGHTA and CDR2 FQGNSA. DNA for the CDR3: TGTGCCAGCAGCTTCACCGGGACAGAACTAAGCGAGCAGTACTTC. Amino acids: CASSFTGTELSEQYF.

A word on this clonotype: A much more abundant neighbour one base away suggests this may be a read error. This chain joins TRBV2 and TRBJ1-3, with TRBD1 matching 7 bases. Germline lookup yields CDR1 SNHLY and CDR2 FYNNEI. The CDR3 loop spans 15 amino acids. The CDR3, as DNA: TGTGCCAGCAGTGAGGAGGGGGCAGAGGGAAGCACCATATATTTT. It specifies CASSEEGAEGSTIYF. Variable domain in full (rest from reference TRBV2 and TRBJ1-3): EPEVTQTPSHQVTQMGQEVILRCVPISNHLYFYWYRQILGQKVEFLVSFYNNEISEKSEIFDDQFSVERPDGSNFTLKIRSTKLEDSAMYFCASSEEGAEGSTIYFGEGSWLTVV.

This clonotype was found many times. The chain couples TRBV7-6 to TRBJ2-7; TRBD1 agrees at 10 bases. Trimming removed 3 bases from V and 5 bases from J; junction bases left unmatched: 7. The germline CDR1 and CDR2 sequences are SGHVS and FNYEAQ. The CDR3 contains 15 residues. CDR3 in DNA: TGTGCCAGCAGCTTGGGTTCGGGACAGGGGAACGAGCAGTACTTC. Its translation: CASSLGSGQGNEQYF.

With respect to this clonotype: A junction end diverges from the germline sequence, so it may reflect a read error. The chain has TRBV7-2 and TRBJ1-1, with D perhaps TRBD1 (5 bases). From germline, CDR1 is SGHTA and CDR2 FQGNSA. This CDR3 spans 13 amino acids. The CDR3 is CASSLDEDTEASF. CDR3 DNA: TGTGCCAGCAGCTTGGACGAGGACACTGAAGCTTCCTTT.

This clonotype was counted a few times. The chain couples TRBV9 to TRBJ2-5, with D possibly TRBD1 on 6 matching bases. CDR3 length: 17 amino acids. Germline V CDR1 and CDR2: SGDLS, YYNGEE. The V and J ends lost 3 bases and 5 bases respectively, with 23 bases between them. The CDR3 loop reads CASSAPRDKGLSETQYF. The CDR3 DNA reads TGTGCCAGCAGCGCCCCCCGGGACAAGGGGCTTTCGGAGACCCAGTACTTC.

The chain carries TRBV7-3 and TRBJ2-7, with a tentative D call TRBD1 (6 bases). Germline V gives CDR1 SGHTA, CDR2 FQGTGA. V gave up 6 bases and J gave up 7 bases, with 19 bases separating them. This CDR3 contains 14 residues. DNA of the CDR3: TGTGCCAGCAGACCCCAGGACAGAACAGGAGAGCAGTACTTC. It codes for CASRPQDRTGEQYF.

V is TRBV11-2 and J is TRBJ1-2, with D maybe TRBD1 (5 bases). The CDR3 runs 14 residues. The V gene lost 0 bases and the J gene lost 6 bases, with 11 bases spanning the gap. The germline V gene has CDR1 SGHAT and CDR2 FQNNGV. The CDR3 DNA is TGTGCCAGCAGCTTAGACGGGGGAGCGAATGGCTACACCTTC. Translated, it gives CASSLDGGANGYTF.

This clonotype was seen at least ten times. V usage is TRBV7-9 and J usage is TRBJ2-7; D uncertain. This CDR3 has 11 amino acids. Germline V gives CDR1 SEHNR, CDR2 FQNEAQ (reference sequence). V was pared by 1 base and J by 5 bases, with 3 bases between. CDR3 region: CASSLGNEQYF. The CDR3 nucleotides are TGTGCCAGCAGCTTAGGGAACGAGCAGTACTTC.

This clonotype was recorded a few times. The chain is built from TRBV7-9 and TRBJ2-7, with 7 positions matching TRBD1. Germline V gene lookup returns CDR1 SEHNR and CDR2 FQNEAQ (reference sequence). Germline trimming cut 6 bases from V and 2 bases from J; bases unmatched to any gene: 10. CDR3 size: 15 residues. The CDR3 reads CASSDRQGYTYEQYF. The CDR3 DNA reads TGTGCCAGCAGTGACCGACAGGGATACACCTACGAGCAGTACTTC.

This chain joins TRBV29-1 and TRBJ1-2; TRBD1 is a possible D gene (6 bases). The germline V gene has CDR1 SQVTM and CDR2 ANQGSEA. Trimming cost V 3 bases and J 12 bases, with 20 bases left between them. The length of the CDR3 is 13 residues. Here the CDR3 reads CSVDLDRREGDTF. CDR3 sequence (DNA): TGCAGCGTTGACCTAGACAGGCGAGAAGGCGACACCTTC.